This entry features one T cell receptor (beta chain) sequence. This CDR3 is 14 amino acids long. V was pared by 6 bases and J by 5 bases, with 15 bases between. Per germline, CDR1 MNHEY and CDR2 SMNVEV (reference sequence). These data originate in a study of shared clonotypes between healthy human individuals. Across the whole study: Samples came from a couple of female and a few male donors aged 18 to 49.

Deep was the level at which the assay was run. TCRdb's copy holds only in-frame clones and misses some; the assay was immunoSEQ multiplex PCR. The profile shows 400,000 to 500,000 clones, over 60% of them singletons. V usage is TRBV27 and J usage is TRBJ2-3; the D gene is possibly TRBD2 (5 bases). The specimen was PBMCs. This TCR derives from a woman in her thirties or forties in good health. Some clones in this sample may be carry-over from other donors' samples. The CDR3 reads CASRASVAGDTQYF. The CDR3, as DNA: TGTGCCAGCAGGGCCTCGGTTGCGGGAGATACGCAGTATTTT.